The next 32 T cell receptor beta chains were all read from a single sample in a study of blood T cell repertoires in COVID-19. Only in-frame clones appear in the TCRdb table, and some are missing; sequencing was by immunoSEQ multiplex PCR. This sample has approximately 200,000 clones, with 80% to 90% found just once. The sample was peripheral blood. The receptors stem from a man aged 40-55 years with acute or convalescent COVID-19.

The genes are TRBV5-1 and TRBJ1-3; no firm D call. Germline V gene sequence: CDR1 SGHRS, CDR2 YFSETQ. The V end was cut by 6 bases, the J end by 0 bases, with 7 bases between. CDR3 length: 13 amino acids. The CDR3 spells CASKPGSGNTIYF. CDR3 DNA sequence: TGCGCCAGCAAGCCCGGCTCTGGAAACACCATATATTTT.

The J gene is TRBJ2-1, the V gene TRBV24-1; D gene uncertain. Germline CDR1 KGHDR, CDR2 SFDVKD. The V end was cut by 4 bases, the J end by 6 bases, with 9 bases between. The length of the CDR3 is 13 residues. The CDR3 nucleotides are TGTGCCACCAGTGACCTTATTAGCAATGAGCAGTTCTTC. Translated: CATSDLISNEQFF.

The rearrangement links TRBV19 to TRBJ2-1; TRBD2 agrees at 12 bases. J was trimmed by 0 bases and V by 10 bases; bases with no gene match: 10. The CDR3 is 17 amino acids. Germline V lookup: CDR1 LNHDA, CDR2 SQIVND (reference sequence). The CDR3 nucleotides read TGTGCCACCCGATCTAGCGGGGGGGGAAGCTCCTACAATGAGCAGTTCTTC. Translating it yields CATRSSGGGSSYNEQFF.

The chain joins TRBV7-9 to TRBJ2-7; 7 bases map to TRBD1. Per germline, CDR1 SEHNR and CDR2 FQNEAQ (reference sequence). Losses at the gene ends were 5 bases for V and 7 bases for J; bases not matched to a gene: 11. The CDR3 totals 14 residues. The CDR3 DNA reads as TGTGCCAGCAGCGCGTTGACAGGGACGTTTGAGCAGTACTTC. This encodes CASSALTGTFEQYF.

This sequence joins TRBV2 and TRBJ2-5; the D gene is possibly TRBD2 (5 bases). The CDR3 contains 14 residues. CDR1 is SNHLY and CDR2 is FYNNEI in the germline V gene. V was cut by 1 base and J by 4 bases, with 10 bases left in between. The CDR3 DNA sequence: TGTGCCAGCAGTGAAGAAGGTGGAGGAGAGACCCAGTACTTC. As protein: CASSEEGGGETQYF.

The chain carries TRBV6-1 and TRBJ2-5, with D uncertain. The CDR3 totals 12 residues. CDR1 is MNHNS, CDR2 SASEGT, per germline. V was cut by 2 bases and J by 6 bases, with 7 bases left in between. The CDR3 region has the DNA TGTGCCAGCAGTGAAACCACTCAGACCCAGTACTTC. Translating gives CASSETTQTQYF.

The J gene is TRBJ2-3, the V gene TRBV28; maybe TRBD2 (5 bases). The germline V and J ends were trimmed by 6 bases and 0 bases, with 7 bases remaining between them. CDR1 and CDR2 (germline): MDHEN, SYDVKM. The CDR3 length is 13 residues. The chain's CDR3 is CASRDSSTDTQYF. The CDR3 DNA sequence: TGTGCCAGCAGGGACTCTAGCACAGATACGCAGTATTTT.

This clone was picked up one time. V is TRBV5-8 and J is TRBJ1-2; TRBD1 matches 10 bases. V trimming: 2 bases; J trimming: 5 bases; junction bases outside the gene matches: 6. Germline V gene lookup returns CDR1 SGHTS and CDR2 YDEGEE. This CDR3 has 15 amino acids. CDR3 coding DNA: TGTGCCAGCAGCTTCCGGGACAGGGGAAGTTATGGCTACACCTTC. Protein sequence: CASSFRDRGSYGYTF.

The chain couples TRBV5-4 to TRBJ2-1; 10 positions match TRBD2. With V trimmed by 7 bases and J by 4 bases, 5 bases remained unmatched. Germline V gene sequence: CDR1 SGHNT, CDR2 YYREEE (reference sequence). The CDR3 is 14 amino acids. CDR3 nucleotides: TGTGCCAGCCGACTAGCGGGTCCTTACAATGAGCAGTTCTTC. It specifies CASRLAGPYNEQFF.

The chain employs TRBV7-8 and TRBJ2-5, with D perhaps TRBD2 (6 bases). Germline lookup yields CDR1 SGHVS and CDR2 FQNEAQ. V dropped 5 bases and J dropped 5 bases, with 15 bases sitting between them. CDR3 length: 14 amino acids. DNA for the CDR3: TGTGCCAGCAGCGACCGGGGGAAAATGGAGACCCAGTACTTC. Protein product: CASSDRGKMETQYF.

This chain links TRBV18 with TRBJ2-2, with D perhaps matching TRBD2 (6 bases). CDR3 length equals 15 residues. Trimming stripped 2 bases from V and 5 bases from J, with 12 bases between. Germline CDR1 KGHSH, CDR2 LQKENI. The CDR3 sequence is CASSPGAAGTGELFF. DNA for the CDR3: TGTGCCAGCTCACCAGGGGCTGCGGGGACCGGGGAGCTGTTTTTT.

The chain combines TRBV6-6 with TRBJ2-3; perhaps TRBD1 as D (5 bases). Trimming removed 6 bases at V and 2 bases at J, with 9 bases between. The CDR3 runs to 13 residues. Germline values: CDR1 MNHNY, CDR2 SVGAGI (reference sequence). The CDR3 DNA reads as TGTGCCAGCAGCACCAGGGCCACAGATACGCAGTATTTT. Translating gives CASSTRATDTQYF.

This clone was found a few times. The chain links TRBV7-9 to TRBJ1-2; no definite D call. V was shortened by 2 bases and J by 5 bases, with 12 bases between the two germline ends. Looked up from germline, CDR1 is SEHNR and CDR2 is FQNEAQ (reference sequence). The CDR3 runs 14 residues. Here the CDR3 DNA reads TGTGCCAGCAGCTTACCGCAGGCCTTTTATGGCTACACCTTC. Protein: CASSLPQAFYGYTF.

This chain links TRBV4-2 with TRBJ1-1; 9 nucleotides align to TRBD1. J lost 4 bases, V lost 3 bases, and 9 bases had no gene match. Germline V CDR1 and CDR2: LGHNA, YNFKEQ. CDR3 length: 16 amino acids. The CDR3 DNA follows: TGTGCCAGCAGCCAGACAAGCGAGGACAGGGGCACTGAAGCTTTCTTT. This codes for CASSQTSEDRGTEAFF.

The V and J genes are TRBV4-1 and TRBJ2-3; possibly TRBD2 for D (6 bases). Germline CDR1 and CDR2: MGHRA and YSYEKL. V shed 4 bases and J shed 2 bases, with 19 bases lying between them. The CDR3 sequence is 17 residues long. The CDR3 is CASSPRWYGLFTDTQYF. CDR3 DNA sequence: TGCGCCAGCAGCCCCCGTTGGTACGGACTATTCACAGATACGCAGTATTTT.

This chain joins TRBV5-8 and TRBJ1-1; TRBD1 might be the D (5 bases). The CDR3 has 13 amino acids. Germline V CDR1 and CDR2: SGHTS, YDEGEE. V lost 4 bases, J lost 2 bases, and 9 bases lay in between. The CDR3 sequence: CASSVTVNTEAFF. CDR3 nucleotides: TGTGCCAGCAGCGTGACAGTAAACACTGAAGCTTTCTTT.

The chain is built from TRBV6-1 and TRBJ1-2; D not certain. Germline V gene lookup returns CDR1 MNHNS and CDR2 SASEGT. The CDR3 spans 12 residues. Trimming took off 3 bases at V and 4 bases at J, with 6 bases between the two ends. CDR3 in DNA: TGTGCCAGCAGTGAGGCCAGCTATGGCTACACCTTC. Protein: CASSEASYGYTF.

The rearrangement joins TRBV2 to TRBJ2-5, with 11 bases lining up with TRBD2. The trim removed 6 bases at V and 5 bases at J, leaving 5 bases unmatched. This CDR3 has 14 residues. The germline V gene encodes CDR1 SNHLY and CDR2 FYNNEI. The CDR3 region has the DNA TGTGCCAGCAGGGTAGCGGGGGGGCCGGAGACCCAGTACTTC. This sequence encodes CASRVAGGPETQYF.

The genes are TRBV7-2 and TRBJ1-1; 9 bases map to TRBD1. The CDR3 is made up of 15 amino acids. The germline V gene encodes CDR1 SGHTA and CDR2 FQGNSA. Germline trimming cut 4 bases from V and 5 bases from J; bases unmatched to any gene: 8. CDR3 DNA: TGTGCCAGCAGCTCACGGACAGGGGTTCGGACTGAAGCTTTCTTT. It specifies CASSSRTGVRTEAFF.

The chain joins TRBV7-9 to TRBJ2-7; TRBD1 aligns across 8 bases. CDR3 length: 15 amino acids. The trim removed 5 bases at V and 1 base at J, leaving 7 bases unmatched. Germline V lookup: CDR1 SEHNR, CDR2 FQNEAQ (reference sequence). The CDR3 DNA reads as TGTGCCAGCAGCCGACAGGGGCCGATTTCCTACGAGCAGTACTTC. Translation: CASSRQGPISYEQYF.

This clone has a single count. The CDR3 reads CASSFPGAQNTEAFF. Written as DNA, the CDR3 is TGTGCCAGTAGTTTCCCTGGGGCCCAGAACACTGAAGCTTTCTTT. The rearrangement joins TRBV19 to TRBJ1-1; D may be TRBD1 (5 bases). Germline CDR1 reads LNHDA; CDR2 reads SQIVND (reference sequence). This CDR3 is built from 15 residues. Trimming stripped 5 bases from V and 1 base from J, with 14 bases between.

The CDR3 protein is CASKDRGYRYGYTF. The CDR3 nucleotides read TGTGCCAGCAAGGACAGGGGGTATCGCTATGGCTACACCTTC. The J gene is TRBJ1-2, the V gene TRBV5-6, with TRBD1 identical over 10 bases. This CDR3 region has 14 residues. From germline, CDR1 is SGHDT and CDR2 YYEEEE. With 6 bases clipped from V and 4 bases from J, the junction kept 6 bases outside the gene matches.

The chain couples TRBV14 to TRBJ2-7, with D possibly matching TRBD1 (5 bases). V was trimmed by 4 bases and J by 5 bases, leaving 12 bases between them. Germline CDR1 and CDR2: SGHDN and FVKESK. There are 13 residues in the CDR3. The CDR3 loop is CASSRQGSHEQYF. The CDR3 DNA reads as TGTGCCAGCAGCCGCCAGGGTTCCCACGAGCAGTACTTC. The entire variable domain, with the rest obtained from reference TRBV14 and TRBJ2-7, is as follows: EAGVTQFPSHSVIEKGQTVTLRCDPISGHDNLYWYRRVMGKEIKFLLHFVKESKQDESGMPNNRFLAERTGGTYSTLKVQPAELEDSGVYFCASSRQGSHEQYFGPGTRLTVT.

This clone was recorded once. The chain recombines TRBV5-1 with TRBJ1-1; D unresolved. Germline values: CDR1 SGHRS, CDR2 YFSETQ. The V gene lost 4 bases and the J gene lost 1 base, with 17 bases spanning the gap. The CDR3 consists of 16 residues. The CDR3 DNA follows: TGCGCCAGCAGCAGCACTGCGACAATGGGGAACACTGAAGCTTTCTTT. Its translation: CASSSTATMGNTEAFF.

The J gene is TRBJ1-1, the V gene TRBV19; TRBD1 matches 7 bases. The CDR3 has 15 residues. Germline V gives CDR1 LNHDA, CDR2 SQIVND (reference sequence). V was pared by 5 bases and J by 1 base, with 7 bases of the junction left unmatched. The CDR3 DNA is TGTGCCAGTAGTCCCCGGACAGGCTCGAACACTGAAGCTTTCTTT. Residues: CASSPRTGSNTEAFF.

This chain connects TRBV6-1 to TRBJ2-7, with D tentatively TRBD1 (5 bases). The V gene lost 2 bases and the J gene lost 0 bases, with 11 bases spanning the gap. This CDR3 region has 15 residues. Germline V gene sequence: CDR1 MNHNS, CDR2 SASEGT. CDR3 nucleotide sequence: TGTGCCAGCAGTGAATCCATACAGGTCTCCTACGAGCAGTACTTC. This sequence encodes CASSESIQVSYEQYF.

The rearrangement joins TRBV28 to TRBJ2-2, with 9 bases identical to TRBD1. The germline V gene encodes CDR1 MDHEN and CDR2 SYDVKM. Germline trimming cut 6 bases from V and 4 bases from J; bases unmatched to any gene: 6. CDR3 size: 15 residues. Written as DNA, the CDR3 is TGTGCCAGCAGACAAGGACAGGGGAGCACCGGGGAGCTGTTTTTT. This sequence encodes CASRQGQGSTGELFF.

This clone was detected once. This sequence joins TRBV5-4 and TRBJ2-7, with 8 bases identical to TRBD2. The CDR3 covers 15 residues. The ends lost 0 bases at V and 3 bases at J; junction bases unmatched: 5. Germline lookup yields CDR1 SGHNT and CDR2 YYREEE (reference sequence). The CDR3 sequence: CASSLGGTSRYEQYF. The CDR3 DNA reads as TGTGCCAGCAGCTTGGGGGGGACTAGTCGCTACGAGCAGTACTTC.

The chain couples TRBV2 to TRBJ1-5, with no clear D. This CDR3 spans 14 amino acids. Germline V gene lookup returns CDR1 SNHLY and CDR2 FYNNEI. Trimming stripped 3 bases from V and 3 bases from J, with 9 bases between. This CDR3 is CASSDPLPNQPQHF. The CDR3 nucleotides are TGTGCCAGCAGTGACCCCCTTCCCAATCAGCCCCAGCATTTT.

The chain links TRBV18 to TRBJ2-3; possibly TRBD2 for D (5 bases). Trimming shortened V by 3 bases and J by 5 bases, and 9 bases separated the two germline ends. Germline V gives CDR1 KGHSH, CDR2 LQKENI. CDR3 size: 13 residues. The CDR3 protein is CASSPRREDTQYF. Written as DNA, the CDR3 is TGTGCCAGCTCACCGCGTCGGGAAGATACGCAGTATTTT. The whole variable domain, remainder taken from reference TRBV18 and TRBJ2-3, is NAGVMQNPRHLVRRRGQEARLRCSPMKGHSHVYWYRQLPEEGLKFMVYLQKENIIDESGMPKERFSAEFPKEGPSILRIQQVVRGDSAAYFCASSPRREDTQYFGPGTRLTVL.

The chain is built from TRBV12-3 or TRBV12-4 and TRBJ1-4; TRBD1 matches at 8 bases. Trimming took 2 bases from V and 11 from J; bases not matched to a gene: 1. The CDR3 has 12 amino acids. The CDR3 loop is CASSLSGGKLFF. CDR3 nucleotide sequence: TGTGCCAGCAGTTTATCAGGGGGCAAACTGTTTTTT.

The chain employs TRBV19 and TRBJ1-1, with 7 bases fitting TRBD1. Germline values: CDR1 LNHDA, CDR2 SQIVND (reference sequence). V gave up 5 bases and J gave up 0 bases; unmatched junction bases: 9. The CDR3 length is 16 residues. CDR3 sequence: CASSQVQGVLNTEAFF. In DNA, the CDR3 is TGTGCCAGTAGTCAGGTCCAGGGGGTTTTGAACACTGAAGCTTTCTTT. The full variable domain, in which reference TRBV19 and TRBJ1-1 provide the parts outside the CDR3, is DGGITQSPKYLFRKEGQNVTLSCEQNLNHDAMYWYRQDPGQGLRLIYYSQIVNDFQKGDIAEGYSVSREKKESFPLTVTSAQKNPTAFYLCASSQVQGVLNTEAFFGQGTRLTVV.